This T cell receptor beta chain was sequenced in a study of post-analysis software for immune sequencing data. TCR beta libraries were prepared from cDNA with unique molecular identifiers. Each CDR3 protein is one row after TCRdb ran MiXCR on the PCR reads. The profile shows roughly 800,000 distinct CDR3 sequences, just under 30% of them singletons. Per germline, CDR1 DFQATT and CDR2 SNEGSKA (reference sequence). V was pared by 5 bases and J by 13 bases, with 17 bases between. The CDR3 has 11 residues. Study conclusions and caveats: Elevated frequency relative to controls characterized about 5 TRBV segments in patients, TRBV5-6, TRBV5-1 and TRBV20-1 among them. For normalized Chao1 diversity, multiple sclerosis patients scored significantly lower than controls did.

The table lists this clonotype with a few counts. Its antigen is not known. The receptor's source is a girl between 5 and 17 years old with multiple sclerosis. Sample: blood. The rearrangement links TRBV20-1 to TRBJ2-5; D is perhaps TRBD1 (6 bases). The CDR3, as DNA: TGCAGTGCTGGGGCCGGGACACGCTCGTACTTC. Protein sequence: CSAGAGTRSYF.